This is a list of T cell receptor beta chains from one sample in a study. TCRdb reanalysed the RT-PCR reads using MiXCR and keeps one entry per CDR3 protein. The table includes 550,000 to 750,000 distinct CDR3 sequences, 12% to 15% detected once. The sequencing input was memory CD4+ T cells from blood. The receptor set was obtained from a female donor in good health, serving as a healthy control. The CDR3 runs from the conserved cysteine through the conserved F or W. The D gene is left open where the match is weak. Part of the rows lack a size; the others show once, few, many or a class for expanded clones.

d_gene	v_gene	j_gene	len	abundance	CDR3nt	CDR3aa
NA	TRBV10-3	TRBJ1-5	14	NA	TGTGCCACCACGGCGGGATACGGCAATCAGCCCCAGCATTTT	CATTAGYGNQPQHF
NA	TRBV27	TRBJ2-5	13	many	TGTGCCAGCAGGAGAGGTATCGGGGAGACCCAGTACTTC	CASRRGIGETQYF
NA	TRBV20-1	TRBJ2-2	12	NA	TGCAGTGCTAGAGTCAACACCGGGGAGCTGTTTTTT	CSARVNTGELFF
NA	TRBV5-6	TRBJ1-2	15	NA	TGTGCCAGCAGCTTTAACCCGCGGGCGGGCTATGGCTACACCTTC	CASSFNPRAGYGYTF
NA	TRBV7-2	TRBJ2-3	16	NA	TGTGCCAGCAGCCCTCCAGGGGGGGGGCTGGCAGATACGCAGTATTTT	CASSPPGGGLADTQYF
NA	TRBV24-1	TRBJ2-2	12	few	TGTGCCACCATGGGTCCCACCGGGGAGCTGTTTTTT	CATMGPTGELFF
NA	TRBV9	TRBJ2-7	15	NA	TGTGCCAGCAGCTTAGGCTGGTTCCCGTCCTACGAGCAGTACTTC	CASSLGWFPSYEQYF
TRBD1	TRBV2	TRBJ2-4	20	NA	TGTGCCAGCACCGTGATGCCACCGGGACAGGGGGCGCCGGCCAAAAACATTCAGTACTTC	CASTVMPPGQGAPAKNIQYF
NA	TRBV5-1	TRBJ2-5	15	NA	TGCGCCAGCAGCTTGCAGGGGCAGCGGCAAGAGACCCAGTACTTC	CASSLQGQRQETQYF
NA	TRBV23-1	TRBJ2-5	15	once	TGCGCCAGCAGTCAAATGGAGTGGGTCTGCGGGACCCAGTACTTC	CASSQMEWVCGTQYF
TRBD2	TRBV20-1	TRBJ2-7	14	NA	TGCAGTGCTAGTAGGACTAGCGGCTCCTACGAGCAGTACTTC	CSASRTSGSYEQYF
TRBD2	TRBV10-2	TRBJ2-7	14	few	TGCGCCAGCAGTCCCGCGGGACTAGCGGGAGAGCAGTACTTC	CASSPAGLAGEQYF
NA	TRBV20-1	TRBJ1-1	12	many	TGCAGTGCTAGCAGTCAGGGGACTGAAGCTTTCTTT	CSASSQGTEAFF
NA	TRBV5-1	TRBJ1-1	15	NA	TGCGCCAGCAGCCCTGAGAGTGCAGGGTACACTGAAGCTTTCTTT	CASSPESAGYTEAFF
NA	TRBV20-1	TRBJ1-1	15	few	TGCAGTGCTAGCTCCCTACGGTTGTCAGCCAATGAAGCTTTCTTT	CSASSLRLSANEAFF
NA	TRBV12-3/TRBV12-4	TRBJ1-5	13	NA	TGTGCCAGCAGCAACAGGGAAGGTCAGCCCCAGCATTTT	CASSNREGQPQHF
NA	TRBV9	TRBJ2-1	14	NA	TGTGCCAGCAGCGGACCTCGACAGACTAATGAGCAGTTCTTC	CASSGPRQTNEQFF
TRBD2	TRBV4-3	TRBJ2-7	15	NA	TGCGCCAGCAGCCAAGAGGGAGGACTAGTGGGCGAGCAGTACTTC	CASSQEGGLVGEQYF
NA	TRBV20-1	TRBJ2-4	15	NA	TGCAGTGCTAGAGATTTTCAGGGGGGCCAAAACATTCAGTACTTC	CSARDFQGGQNIQYF
NA	TRBV7-2	TRBJ1-1	16	NA	TGTGCCAGCAGCTTAGAAGGAGCCCACATGAACACTGAAGCTTTCTTT	CASSLEGAHMNTEAFF
TRBD1	TRBV12-5	TRBJ1-1	16	few	TGTGCTAGTGGATTAAACGACAGGGGCGTGGACACTGAAGCTTTCTTT	CASGLNDRGVDTEAFF
TRBD1	TRBV5-1	TRBJ1-1	14	NA	TGCGCCAGCAGCCCATACAGGGGGGACACTGAAGCTTTCTTT	CASSPYRGDTEAFF
NA	TRBV24-1	TRBJ2-6	16	few	TGTGCCACCAGTAGCTTGGGGCAGTCTGGGGCCAACGTCCTGACTTTC	CATSSLGQSGANVLTF
NA	TRBV7-6	TRBJ1-1	18	NA	TGTGCCAGCAGCTTAGTGGGGGGCGCGGTGGATGGGGCCGTGGAAGCTTTCTTT	CASSLVGGAVDGAVEAFF
NA	TRBV4-3	TRBJ1-1	13	NA	TGCGCCAGCAGCCAGAGAGGACCCCCTGAAGCTTTCTTT	CASSQRGPPEAFF
TRBD1	TRBV9	TRBJ2-7	14	few	TGTGCCAGCAGCCGGACAGGGAAGACCTACGAGCAGTACTTC	CASSRTGKTYEQYF
NA	TRBV6-2/TRBV6-3	TRBJ1-1	13	NA	TGTGCCACCTCGACGGTCATGAACACTGAAGCTTTCTTT	CATSTVMNTEAFF
NA	TRBV6-4	TRBJ2-3	16	few	TGTGCCAGCAGTGTTGGGACCCCAGATAGCACAGATACGCAGTATTTT	CASSVGTPDSTDTQYF
NA	TRBV7-9	TRBJ2-7	13	NA	TGTGCCACTGGAACCCGGGCTAAAGGCGAGCAGTACTTC	CATGTRAKGEQYF
TRBD2	TRBV5-1	TRBJ2-7	16	few	TGCGCCAGCAGCCAAGGCCTCCCGGGAGGGCCGTTGGAGCAGTACTTC	CASSQGLPGGPLEQYF
NA	TRBV12-3/TRBV12-4	TRBJ1-1	16	NA	TGTGCCAGCAGTTGGGGCGGGGGGGCCATGAACACTGAAGCTTTCTTT	CASSWGGGAMNTEAFF
TRBD1	TRBV10-2	TRBJ1-2	14	NA	TGCGCCAGCAGCACCGGACAGGGGGGGTCGATCTACACCTTC	CASSTGQGGSIYTF
NA	TRBV9	TRBJ2-2	16	NA	TGTGCCAGCAGCGTAGGGGTAGCTCCGAAGACCGGGGAGCTGTTTTTT	CASSVGVAPKTGELFF
NA	TRBV5-1	TRBJ2-6	15	many	TGCGCCAGCAGCTTGACAGTCCCTGGGGCCAACGTCCTGACTTTC	CASSLTVPGANVLTF
NA	TRBV7-9	TRBJ1-5	14	NA	TGTGCCAGCAGCTTAGACAGCGGATATCAGCCCCAGCATTTT	CASSLDSGYQPQHF
TRBD2	TRBV6-1	TRBJ2-1	13	NA	TGTGCCAGCATGGGGACTAGCGGGAGGGTGCAGTTCTTC	CASMGTSGRVQFF
TRBD1	TRBV5-6	TRBJ1-4	16	NA	TGTGCCAGCAGTTCAACAGGGGATGCAACTAATGAAAAACTGTTTTTT	CASSSTGDATNEKLFF
NA	TRBV6-2/TRBV6-3	TRBJ1-5	14	NA	TGTGCCAGCAGCATAGGGAGTCGTAGTCAGCCCCAGCATTTT	CASSIGSRSQPQHF
NA	TRBV10-3	TRBJ2-1	14	few	TGTGCCATCAGTGAGTGGGGAATTGGCAATGAGCAGTTCTTC	CAISEWGIGNEQFF
TRBD2	TRBV25-1	TRBJ2-3	17	NA	TGTGCCAGCAGCCTGACTAGCGGGAGGGGGGCTCCAGATACGCAGTATTTT	CASSLTSGRGAPDTQYF
TRBD1	TRBV7-2	TRBJ2-7	14	NA	TGTGCCACCAGACCGGGACAGGGCCCCTACGAGCAGTACTTC	CATRPGQGPYEQYF
TRBD1	TRBV7-9	TRBJ1-2	16	few	TGTGCCAGCAGCTTGGGACAGGGACTCTCCAACTATGGCTACACCTTC	CASSLGQGLSNYGYTF
NA	TRBV12-3/TRBV12-4	TRBJ2-7	15	NA	TGTGCCAGCAGTTTAACCCAGGGTAACTCCTACGAGCAGTACTTC	CASSLTQGNSYEQYF
NA	TRBV28	TRBJ2-7	13	few	TGTGCCAGCAGGACGGGACAACCCTACGAGCAGTACTTC	CASRTGQPYEQYF
NA	TRBV5-7	TRBJ2-3	11	few	TGTGCCAGCCCCGCCGGGATTACGCAGTATTTT	CASPAGITQYF
NA	TRBV6-5	TRBJ2-3	14	many	TGTGCCAGCAGCCGGGGCCGGTTCCCAGATACGCAGTATTTT	CASSRGRFPDTQYF
NA	TRBV20-1	TRBJ1-2	15	NA	TGCAGTGCTAGAGATCCTGTCAGATTAAACTATGGCTACACCTTC	CSARDPVRLNYGYTF
NA	TRBV30	TRBJ2-7	12	many	TGTGCCTGGAGTGCAAGACCTCACGAGCAGTACTTC	CAWSARPHEQYF
NA	TRBV7-3	TRBJ1-2	13	few	TGTGCCAGCAGCTTAGTCAGGGGCGGCGGCTACACCTTC	CASSLVRGGGYTF
NA	TRBV9	TRBJ1-1	14	NA	TGTGCCAGCAGCGCCGGACACGGGAACACTGAAGCTTTCTTT	CASSAGHGNTEAFF
NA	TRBV10-3	TRBJ2-1	12	many	TGTGCCATCAGTGGTAGACCCGGTGAGCAGTTCTTC	CAISGRPGEQFF
NA	TRBV29-1	TRBJ1-2	12	few	TGCAGCGTCATGGCGGGGGAGTGGAGCTACACCTTC	CSVMAGEWSYTF
NA	TRBV6-1	TRBJ2-7	12	NA	TGTGCCAGCGGCGGACAGAATTACGAGCAGTACTTC	CASGGQNYEQYF
NA	TRBV5-6	TRBJ2-1	20	NA	TGTGCCAGCAGCTTGATGCCAGGGGCCGGCACCGGGGAGCCCTACAATGAGCAGTTCTTC	CASSLMPGAGTGEPYNEQFF
NA	TRBV12-3/TRBV12-4	TRBJ1-5	14	many	TGTGCCAGCAGTTTAGCCGACAGGAGACAGCCCCAGCATTTT	CASSLADRRQPQHF
NA	TRBV7-2	TRBJ1-1	14	few	TGTGCCAGCAGCTTAGGATTCGAGGGGAGTAGAGCTTTCTTT	CASSLGFEGSRAFF
NA	TRBV7-8	TRBJ1-1	13	NA	TGTGCCAGCAGCTTATCGGGCCCTTCGGGAGCTTTCTTT	CASSLSGPSGAFF